This T cell receptor beta chain was profiled in a study of blood T cell repertoires in COVID-19. Overall study: Italy, Spain and the United States were the sources of the convalescent and acute COVID-19 samples. Sources were T cells, B-cell-depleted T cells, or PBMCs; the material itself was cDNA or gDNA.

Libraries were prepared by immunoSEQ multiplex PCR; TCRdb keeps only in-frame clonotypes and omits some of them. The table shows 150,000 or so clones, with about 89% occurring only once. Germline V gives CDR1 SGHRS, CDR2 YFSETQ. The CDR3 totals 17 residues. V was pared by 3 bases and J by 3 bases, with 12 bases of the junction left unmatched. Sequenced input: peripheral blood. This receptor was obtained from an elderly man with acute or convalescent COVID-19. The rearrangement links TRBV5-1 to TRBJ2-7, with TRBD2 matching over 10 bases. The CDR3 region is CASSWPLLAGEGYEQYF. The CDR3 nucleotides are TGCGCCAGCAGCTGGCCCCTCCTAGCGGGAGAAGGCTACGAGCAGTACTTC.